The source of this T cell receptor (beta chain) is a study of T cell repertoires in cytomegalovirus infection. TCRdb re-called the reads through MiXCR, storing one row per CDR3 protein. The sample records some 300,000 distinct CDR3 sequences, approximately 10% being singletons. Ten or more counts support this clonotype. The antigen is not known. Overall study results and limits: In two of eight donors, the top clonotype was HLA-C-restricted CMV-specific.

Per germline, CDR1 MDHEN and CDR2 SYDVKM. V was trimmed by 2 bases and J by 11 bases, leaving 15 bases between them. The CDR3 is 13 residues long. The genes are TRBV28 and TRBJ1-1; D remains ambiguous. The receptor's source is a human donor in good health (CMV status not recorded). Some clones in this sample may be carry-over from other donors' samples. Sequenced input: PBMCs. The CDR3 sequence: CASSLRFPGDAFF. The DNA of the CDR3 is TGTGCCAGCAGTTTAAGGTTCCCAGGAGACGCTTTCTTT.